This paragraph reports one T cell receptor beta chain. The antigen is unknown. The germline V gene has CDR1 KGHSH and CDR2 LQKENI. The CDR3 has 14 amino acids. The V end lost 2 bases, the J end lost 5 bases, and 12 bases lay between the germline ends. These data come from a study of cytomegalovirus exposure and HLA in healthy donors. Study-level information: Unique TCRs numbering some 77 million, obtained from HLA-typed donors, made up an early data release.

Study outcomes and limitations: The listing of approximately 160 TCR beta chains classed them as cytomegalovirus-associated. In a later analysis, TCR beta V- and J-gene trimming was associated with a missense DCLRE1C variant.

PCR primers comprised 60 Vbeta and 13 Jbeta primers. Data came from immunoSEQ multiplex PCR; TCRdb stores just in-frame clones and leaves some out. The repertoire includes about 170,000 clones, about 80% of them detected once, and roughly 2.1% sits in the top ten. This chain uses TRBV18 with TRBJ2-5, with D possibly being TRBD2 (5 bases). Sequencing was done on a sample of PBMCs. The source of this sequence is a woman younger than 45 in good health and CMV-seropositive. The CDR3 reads CASSPGGLWETQYF. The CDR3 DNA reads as TGTGCCAGCTCACCAGGCGGGCTGTGGGAGACCCAGTACTTC.